The entry below gives a single T cell receptor beta chain sequence along with its context. Here immunoSEQ multiplex PCR was the method, and the copy in TCRdb shows in-frame clones only, minus some. The sample shows about 190,000 clones, roughly four fifths of them seen only once. This record comes from a study of blood T cell repertoires in COVID-19. The CDR3 has 16 amino acids. Looked up from germline, CDR1 is LGHNA and CDR2 is YNFKEQ. Germline trimming cut 0 bases from V and 2 bases from J; bases unmatched to any gene: 2. Sequenced: peripheral blood. V gene TRBV4-2 combines with J gene TRBJ2-1; 9 nucleotides agree with TRBD2. This receptor was taken from a woman between 45 and 65 years old with acute or convalescent COVID-19. CDR3 DNA sequence: TGTGCCAGCAGCCAAGATCTAGCGGGGACCTACAATGAGCAGTTCTTC. This sequence encodes CASSQDLAGTYNEQFF.